The present T cell receptor beta chain was sequenced within a study of blood T cell repertoires in COVID-19. Participants came from some 23 US areas, aged about 18 to 89 years. Some clones are missing from TCRdb's copy, which holds only in-frame ones; the method was immunoSEQ multiplex PCR. The sample records 490,000 or so clones, roughly nine tenths being singletons. Germline CDR1 MRHNA, CDR2 SNTAGT. V was pared by 5 bases and J by 3 bases, with 2 bases of the junction left unmatched. The CDR3 is 14 amino acids. The chain combines TRBV6-4 with TRBJ2-1; 9 bases agree with TRBD1. This TCR came from a woman aged 60-75 years who had recovered from COVID-19. Material: PBMCs or T cells enriched from blood (not recorded which). The CDR3 protein is CASSQTGGYNEQFF. The CDR3 nucleotides read TGTGCCAGCAGTCAGACAGGGGGCTACAATGAGCAGTTCTTC.